This entry is about one T cell receptor (beta chain). Its antigen is currently unknown. Assay used: immunoSEQ multiplex PCR; TCRdb lists only in-frame clones, some missing. The table lists 650,000 to 800,000 clones, about 91% of them singletons. The data stem from a study of shared clonotypes between healthy human individuals. Study details: A couple of women and a few men aged 18 to 49 served as donors. Study-level points and caveats: Memory subsets generally showed lower estimated richness than naive subsets.

V was cut by 3 bases and J by 9 bases, with 10 bases left in between. The germline CDR1 and CDR2 sequences are SGDLS and YYNGEE. The CDR3 spans 12 residues. CD45RO-negative, CCR7-selected cells formed the naive CD8 fraction, which excluded terminally differentiated effector memory CD45RA+ cells. This receptor was identified in a man younger than 40 in good health. The genes are TRBV9 and TRBJ2-1; either TRBD1 or TRBD2 may supply D (5 bases each). The sample consisted of naive CD8+ T cells sorted from blood. The CDR3 DNA follows: TGTGCCAGCAGCGCCCAGGGACCTGAGCAGTTCTTC. Protein product: CASSAQGPEQFF.